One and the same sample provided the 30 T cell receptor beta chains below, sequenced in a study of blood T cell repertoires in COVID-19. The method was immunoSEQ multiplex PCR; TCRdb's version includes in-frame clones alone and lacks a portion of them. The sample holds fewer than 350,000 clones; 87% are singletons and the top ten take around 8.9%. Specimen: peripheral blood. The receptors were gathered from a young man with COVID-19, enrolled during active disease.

This CDR3 reads CASVPQQGNEQFF. CDR3 coding DNA: TGCGCCAGCGTTCCTCAACAGGGAAATGAGCAGTTCTTC. V usage is TRBV5-1 and J usage is TRBJ2-1; a possible D gene is TRBD1 (6 bases). V was cut by 7 bases and J by 7 bases, with 15 bases left in between. Germline CDR1 and CDR2: SGHRS and YFSETQ. The CDR3 is 13 residues long.

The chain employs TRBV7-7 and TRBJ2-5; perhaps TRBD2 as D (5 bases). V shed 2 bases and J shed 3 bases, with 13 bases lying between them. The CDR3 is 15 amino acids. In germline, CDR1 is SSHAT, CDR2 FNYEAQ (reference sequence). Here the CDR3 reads CASSLRLQKEETQYF. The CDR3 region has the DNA TGTGCCAGCAGCTTAAGACTACAGAAAGAAGAGACCCAGTACTTC.

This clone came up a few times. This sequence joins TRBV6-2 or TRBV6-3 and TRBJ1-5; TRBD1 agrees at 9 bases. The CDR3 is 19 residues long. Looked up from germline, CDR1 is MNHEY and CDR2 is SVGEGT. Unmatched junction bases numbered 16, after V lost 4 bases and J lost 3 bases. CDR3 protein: CASSSSGTGKDVVNQPQHF. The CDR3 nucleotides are TGTGCCAGCAGTTCCTCCGGGACAGGGAAGGATGTAGTCAATCAGCCCCAGCATTTT.

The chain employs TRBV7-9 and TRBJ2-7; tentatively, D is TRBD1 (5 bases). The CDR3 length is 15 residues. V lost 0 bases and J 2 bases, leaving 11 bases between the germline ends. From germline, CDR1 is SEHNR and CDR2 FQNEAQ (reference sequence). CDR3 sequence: CASSLALQETYEQYF. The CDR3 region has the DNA TGTGCCAGCAGCTTAGCCTTACAGGAGACCTACGAGCAGTACTTC.

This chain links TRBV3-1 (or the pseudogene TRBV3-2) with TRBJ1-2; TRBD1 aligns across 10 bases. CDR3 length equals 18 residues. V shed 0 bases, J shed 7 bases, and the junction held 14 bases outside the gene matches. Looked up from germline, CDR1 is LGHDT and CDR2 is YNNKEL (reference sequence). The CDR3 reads CASSQETRDRGLFVGYTF. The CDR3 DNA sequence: TGTGCCAGCAGCCAAGAGACTAGGGACAGGGGTTTGTTCGTTGGCTACACCTTC.

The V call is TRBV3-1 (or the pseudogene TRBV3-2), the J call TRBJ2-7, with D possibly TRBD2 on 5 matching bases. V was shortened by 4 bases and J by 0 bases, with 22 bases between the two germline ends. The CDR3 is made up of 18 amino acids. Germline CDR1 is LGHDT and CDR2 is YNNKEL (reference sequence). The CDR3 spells CASSRLPADPPSSYEQYF. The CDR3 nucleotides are TGTGCCAGCAGCCGACTACCCGCCGACCCCCCGAGCTCCTACGAGCAGTACTTC.

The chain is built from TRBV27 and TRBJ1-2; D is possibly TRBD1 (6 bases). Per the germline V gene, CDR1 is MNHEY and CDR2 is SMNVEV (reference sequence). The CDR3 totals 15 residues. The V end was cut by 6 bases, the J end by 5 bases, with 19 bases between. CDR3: CASSPRGGRGYGYTF. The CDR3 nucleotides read TGTGCCAGCAGCCCCCGGGGGGGGCGAGGGTATGGCTACACCTTC.

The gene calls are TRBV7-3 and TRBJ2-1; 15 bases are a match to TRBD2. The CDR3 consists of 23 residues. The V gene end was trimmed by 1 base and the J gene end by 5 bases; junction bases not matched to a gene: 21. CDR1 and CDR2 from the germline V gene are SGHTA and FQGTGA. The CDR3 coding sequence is TGTGCCAGCAGCTTAAGGCAGGGCTTCATCGGACTAGCGGGAGGGGAACTAAACAATGAGCAGTTCTTC. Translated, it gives CASSLRQGFIGLAGGELNNEQFF.

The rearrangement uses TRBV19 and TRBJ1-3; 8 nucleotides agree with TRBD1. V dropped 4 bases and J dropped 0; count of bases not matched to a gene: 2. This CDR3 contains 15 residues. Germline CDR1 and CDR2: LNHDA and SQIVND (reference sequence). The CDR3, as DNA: TGTGCCAGTAGTACAACAGGGGGCTCTGGAAACACCATATATTTT. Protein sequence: CASSTTGGSGNTIYF.

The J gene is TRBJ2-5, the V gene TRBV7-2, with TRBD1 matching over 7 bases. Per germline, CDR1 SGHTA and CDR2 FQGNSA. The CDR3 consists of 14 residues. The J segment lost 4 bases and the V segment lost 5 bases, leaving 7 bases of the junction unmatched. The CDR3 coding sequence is TGTGCCAGCAGCCCCCACAGGGGCCCAGAGACCCAGTACTTC. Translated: CASSPHRGPETQYF.

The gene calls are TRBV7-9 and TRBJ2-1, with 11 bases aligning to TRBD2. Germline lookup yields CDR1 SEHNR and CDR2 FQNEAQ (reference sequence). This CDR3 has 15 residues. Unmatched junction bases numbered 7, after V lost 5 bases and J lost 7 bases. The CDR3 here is CASSPRLAGLNEQFF. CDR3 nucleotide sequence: TGTGCCAGCAGCCCGCGACTAGCGGGACTGAATGAGCAGTTCTTC.

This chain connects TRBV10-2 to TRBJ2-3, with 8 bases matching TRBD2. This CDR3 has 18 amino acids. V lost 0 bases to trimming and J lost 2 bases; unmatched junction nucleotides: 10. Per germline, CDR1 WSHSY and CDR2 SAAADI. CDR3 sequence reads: CASSESVYGGVVTDTQYF. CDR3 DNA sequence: TGCGCCAGCAGTGAGTCGGTTTACGGGGGGGTAGTCACAGATACGCAGTATTTT.

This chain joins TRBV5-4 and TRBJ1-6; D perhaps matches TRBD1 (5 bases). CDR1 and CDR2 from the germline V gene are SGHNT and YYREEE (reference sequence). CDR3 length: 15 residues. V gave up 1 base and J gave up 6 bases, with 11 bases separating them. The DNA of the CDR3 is TGTGCCAGCAGCTTGCAGGGACTCTCTAATTCACCCCTCCACTTT. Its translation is CASSLQGLSNSPLHF.

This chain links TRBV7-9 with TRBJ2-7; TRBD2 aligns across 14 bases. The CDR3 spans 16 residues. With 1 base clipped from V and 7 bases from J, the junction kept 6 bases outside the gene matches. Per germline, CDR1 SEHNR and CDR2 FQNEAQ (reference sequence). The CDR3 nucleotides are TGTGCCAGCAGCTTAGGACTAGCGGGAGGGCCTGATGAGCAGTACTTC. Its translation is CASSLGLAGGPDEQYF.

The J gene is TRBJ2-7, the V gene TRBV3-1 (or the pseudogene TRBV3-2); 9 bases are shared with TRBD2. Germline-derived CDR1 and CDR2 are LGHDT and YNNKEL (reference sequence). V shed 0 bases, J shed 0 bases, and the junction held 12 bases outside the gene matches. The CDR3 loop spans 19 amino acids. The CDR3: CASSQDRLGLALNSYEQYF. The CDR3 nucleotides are TGTGCCAGCAGCCAAGATCGACTTGGACTAGCGCTTAACTCCTACGAGCAGTACTTC.

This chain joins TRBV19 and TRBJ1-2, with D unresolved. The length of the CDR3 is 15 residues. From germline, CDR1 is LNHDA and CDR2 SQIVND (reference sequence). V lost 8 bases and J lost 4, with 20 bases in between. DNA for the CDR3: TGTGCCAGTCGGACCGGGTTAACGCGGGGCTATGGCTACACCTTC. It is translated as CASRTGLTRGYGYTF.

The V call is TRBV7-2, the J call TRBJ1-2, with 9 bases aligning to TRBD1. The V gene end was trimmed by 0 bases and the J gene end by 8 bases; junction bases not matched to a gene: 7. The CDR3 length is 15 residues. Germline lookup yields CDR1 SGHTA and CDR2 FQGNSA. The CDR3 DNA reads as TGTGCCAGCAGCTTAGCCAGGACAGGGGAGGAAGGCTACACCTTC. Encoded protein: CASSLARTGEEGYTF.

The CDR3 nucleotides read TGTGCCAGCAGCTTACTCCCAGATCAGCCCCAGCATTTT. It yields the protein CASSLLPDQPQHF. The V call is TRBV11-2, the J call TRBJ1-5; D uncertain. In germline, CDR1 is SGHAT, CDR2 FQNNGV. The CDR3 is 13 amino acids. V lost 2 bases and J lost 5, with 7 bases in between.

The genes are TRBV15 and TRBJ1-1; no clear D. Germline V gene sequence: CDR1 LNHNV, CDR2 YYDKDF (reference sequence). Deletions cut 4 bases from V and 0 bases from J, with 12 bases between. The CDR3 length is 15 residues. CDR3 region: CATSIGGSLNTEAFF. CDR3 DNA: TGTGCCACCAGCATAGGAGGTTCCTTGAACACTGAAGCTTTCTTT.

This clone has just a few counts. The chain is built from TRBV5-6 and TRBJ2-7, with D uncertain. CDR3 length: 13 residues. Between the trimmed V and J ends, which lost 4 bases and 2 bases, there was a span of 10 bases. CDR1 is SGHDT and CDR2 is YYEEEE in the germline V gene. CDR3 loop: CASSNALTYEQYF. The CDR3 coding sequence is TGTGCCAGCAGCAACGCGCTTACCTACGAGCAGTACTTC.

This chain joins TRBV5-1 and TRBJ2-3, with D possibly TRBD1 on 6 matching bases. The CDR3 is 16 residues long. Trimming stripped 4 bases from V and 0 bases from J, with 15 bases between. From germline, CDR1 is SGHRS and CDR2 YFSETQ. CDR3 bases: TGCGCCAGCAGCCTTCCGAGGACAGTTAGCACAGATACGCAGTATTTT. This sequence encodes CASSLPRTVSTDTQYF.

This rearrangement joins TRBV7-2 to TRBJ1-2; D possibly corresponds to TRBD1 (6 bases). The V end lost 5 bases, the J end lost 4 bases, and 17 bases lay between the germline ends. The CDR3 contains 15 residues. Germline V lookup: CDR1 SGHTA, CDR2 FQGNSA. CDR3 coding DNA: TGTGCCAGCAGCCCACCCCCTCGGGGGGCCTATGGCTACACCTTC. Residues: CASSPPPRGAYGYTF.

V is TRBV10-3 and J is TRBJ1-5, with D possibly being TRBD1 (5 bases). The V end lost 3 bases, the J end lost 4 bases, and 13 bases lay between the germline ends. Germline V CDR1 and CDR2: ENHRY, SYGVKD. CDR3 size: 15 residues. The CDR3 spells CAISEEQEGNQPQHF. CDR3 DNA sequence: TGTGCCATCAGTGAAGAACAGGAGGGGAATCAGCCCCAGCATTTT.

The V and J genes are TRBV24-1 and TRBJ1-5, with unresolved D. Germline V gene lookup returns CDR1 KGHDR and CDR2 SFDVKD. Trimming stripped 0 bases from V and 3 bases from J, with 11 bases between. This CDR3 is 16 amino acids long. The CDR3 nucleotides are TGTGCCACCAGTGATTTGCTTCGGGGTTCCAATCAGCCCCAGCATTTT. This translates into CATSDLLRGSNQPQHF.

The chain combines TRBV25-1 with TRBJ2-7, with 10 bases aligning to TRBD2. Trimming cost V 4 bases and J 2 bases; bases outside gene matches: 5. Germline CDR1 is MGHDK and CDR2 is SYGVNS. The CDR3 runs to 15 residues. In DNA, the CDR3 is TGTGCCAGCAGTGGTAGCGGGGGGCGTGCCTACGAGCAGTACTTC. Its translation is CASSGSGGRAYEQYF.

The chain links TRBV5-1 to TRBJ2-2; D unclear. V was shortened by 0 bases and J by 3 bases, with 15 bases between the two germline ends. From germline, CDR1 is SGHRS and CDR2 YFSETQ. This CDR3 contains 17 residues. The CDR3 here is CASSLDPGLSYTGELFF. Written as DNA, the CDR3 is TGCGCCAGCAGCTTGGATCCAGGCCTCTCTTACACCGGGGAGCTGTTTTTT.

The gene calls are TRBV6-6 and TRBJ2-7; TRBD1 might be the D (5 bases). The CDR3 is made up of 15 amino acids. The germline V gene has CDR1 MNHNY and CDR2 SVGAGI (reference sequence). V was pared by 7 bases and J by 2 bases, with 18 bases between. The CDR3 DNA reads TGTGCCAGCACCGAGGCCCTTACAGGAGCCTACGAGCAGTACTTC. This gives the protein CASTEALTGAYEQYF.

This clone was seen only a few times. The CDR3 nucleotides read TGTGCCAGTAGTGCTCAGATGAACACTGAAGCTTTCTTT. Translation gives CASSAQMNTEAFF. This rearrangement joins TRBV19 to TRBJ1-1, with D uncertain. The CDR3 loop spans 13 amino acids. Trimming took off 5 bases at V and 0 bases at J, with 7 bases between the two ends. Germline CDR1 LNHDA, CDR2 SQIVND (reference sequence).

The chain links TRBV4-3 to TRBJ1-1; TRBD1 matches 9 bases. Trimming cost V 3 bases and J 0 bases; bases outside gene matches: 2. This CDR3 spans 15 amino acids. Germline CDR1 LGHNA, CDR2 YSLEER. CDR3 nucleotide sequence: TGCGCCAGCAGCCAGGGGACAGGGATGAACACTGAAGCTTTCTTT. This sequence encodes CASSQGTGMNTEAFF.

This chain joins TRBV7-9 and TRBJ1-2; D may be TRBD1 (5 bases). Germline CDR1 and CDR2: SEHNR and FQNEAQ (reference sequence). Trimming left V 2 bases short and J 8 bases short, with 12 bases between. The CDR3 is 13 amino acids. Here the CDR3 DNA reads TGTGCCAGCAGCTTAAACGGGGGTCGGGGCTACACCTTC. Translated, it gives CASSLNGGRGYTF.